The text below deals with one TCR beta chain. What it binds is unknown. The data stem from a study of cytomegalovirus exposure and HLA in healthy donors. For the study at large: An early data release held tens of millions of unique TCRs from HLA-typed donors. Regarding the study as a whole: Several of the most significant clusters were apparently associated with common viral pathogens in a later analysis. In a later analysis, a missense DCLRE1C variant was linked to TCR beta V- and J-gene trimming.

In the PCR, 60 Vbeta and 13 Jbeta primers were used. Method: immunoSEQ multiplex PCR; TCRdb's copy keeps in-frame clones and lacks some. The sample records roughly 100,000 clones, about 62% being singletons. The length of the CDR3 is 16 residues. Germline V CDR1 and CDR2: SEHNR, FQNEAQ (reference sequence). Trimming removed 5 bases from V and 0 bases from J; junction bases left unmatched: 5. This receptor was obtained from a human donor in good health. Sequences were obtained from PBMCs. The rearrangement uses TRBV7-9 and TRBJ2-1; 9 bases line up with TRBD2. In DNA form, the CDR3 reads TGTGCCAGCAGCACACTAGCGGGCAGCTCCTACAATGAGCAGTTCTTC. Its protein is CASSTLAGSSYNEQFF.